This TCR beta chain is drawn from a study of blood T cells in healthy people across ages. CDR1 SGHTA and CDR2 FQGNSA come from the germline V gene. Trimming cost V 6 bases and J 0 bases; bases outside gene matches: 8. The CDR3 runs to 16 residues. A J-beta primer mix and a sample-barcoded 5' primer were used in a second PCR of about 7 to 12 cycles. MiXCR, applied by TCRdb to the 5' RACE reads, yields one record per CDR3 protein. In the table there are around 900,000 distinct CDR3 sequences, more than 25% of which are singletons. Whole-study results and caveats: Researchers judged that diversity estimates from one million T cells fell short of true values.

This clonotype appeared many times. As yet, its antigen is unknown. The rearrangement joins TRBV7-2 to TRBJ2-7, with TRBD2 matching 10 bases. This clonotype originated in an elderly woman in good health. Sequencing was carried out using blood. CDR3 in amino acids: CASRRTSGLSSYEQYF. In nucleotides, the CDR3 is TGTGCCAGCAGACGGACTAGCGGATTGAGCTCCTACGAGCAGTACTTC.